The 23 T cell receptor beta chains below come from one sample, sequenced in a study of beta chain features in type 1 diabetes. Reverse transcribing all isolated RNA meant expressed TCRB transcripts were sequenced. Assay used: immunoSEQ multiplex PCR; TCRdb lists only in-frame clones, some missing. Of 900,000 or so clones in the sample, 15% to 20% were seen once. Sample: naive CD4+ T cells from blood. The origin of the receptors is a woman younger than 30 in good health.

V and J are TRBV2 and TRBJ2-5; 7 bases match TRBD2. V was pared by 3 bases and J by 5 bases, with 6 bases of the junction left unmatched. The germline V gene encodes CDR1 SNHLY and CDR2 FYNNEI. The CDR3 length is 14 residues. For the CDR3, the DNA is TGTGCCAGCAGTGAGTGGACTAGTGGTGAGACCCAGTACTTC. This encodes CASSEWTSGETQYF. Full variable domain (missing parts from reference TRBV2 and TRBJ2-5): EPEVTQTPSHQVTQMGQEVILRCVPISNHLYFYWYRQILGQKVEFLVSFYNNEISEKSEIFDDQFSVERPDGSNFTLKIRSTKLEDSAMYFCASSEWTSGETQYFGPGTRLLVL.

This clone was seen more than once but under ten times. The chain recombines TRBV6-6 with TRBJ1-2; 7 positions match TRBD1. The CDR3 is made up of 14 amino acids. The germline gives CDR1 MNHNY, CDR2 SVGAGI (reference sequence). V lost 0 bases to trimming and J lost 4 bases; unmatched junction nucleotides: 2. CDR3 amino acids: CASSYSTGTYGYTF. CDR3 nucleotides: TGTGCCAGCAGTTACTCGACAGGGACCTATGGCTACACCTTC.

A remark on this clone: One end of the junction fails to match germline, which may point to a read error. This chain links TRBV7-2 with TRBJ1-1; 8 positions match TRBD1. The CDR3 loop spans 14 amino acids. The germline V gene has CDR1 SGHTA and CDR2 FQGNSA. CDR3 amino acids: CASSSQGAGTEAFF. The CDR3 region has the DNA TGCGCCAGCAGCTCGCAGGGGGCAGGGACTGAAGCTTTCTTT.

This chain uses TRBV5-4 with TRBJ2-5, with 8 bases that match TRBD1. V shed 4 bases, J shed 4 bases, and the junction held 6 bases outside the gene matches. Germline lookup yields CDR1 SGHNT and CDR2 YYREEE (reference sequence). CDR3 size: 14 residues. As DNA, the CDR3 is TGTGCCAGCAGCCCACGGACAGGGCCAGAGACCCAGTACTTC. It translates to CASSPRTGPETQYF.

This clone was detected only a few times. The identical CDR3 is also encoded by other nucleotide sequences in the sample. The rearrangement uses TRBV7-2 and TRBJ2-3; D is unclear. With 5 bases removed from V and 3 bases from J, the gap between germline ends came to 6 bases. CDR1 is SGHTA, CDR2 FQGNSA, per germline. This CDR3 region has 12 residues. The CDR3 DNA sequence: TGTGCCAGCAGCCTCTTGACAGATACGCAGTATTTT. Protein sequence: CASSLLTDTQYF.

The V gene is TRBV15, the J gene TRBJ1-5; D possibly corresponds to TRBD1 (5 bases). The V end was cut by 9 bases, the J end by 3 bases, with 12 bases between. Germline V gene data show CDR1 as LNHNV and CDR2 as YYDKDF (reference sequence). This CDR3 contains 13 residues. CDR3 amino acids: CATRDPNNQPQHF. In DNA form, the CDR3 reads TGTGCCACTCGGGACCCCAACAATCAGCCCCAGCATTTT.

This clone was detected only a few times. This rearrangement joins TRBV5-1 to TRBJ2-1, with D perhaps TRBD1 (5 bases). The V end was cut by 2 bases, the J end by 5 bases, with 14 bases between. CDR1 and CDR2 (germline): SGHRS, YFSETQ. CDR3 size: 15 residues. The CDR3: CASSFSGRRNNEQFF. The DNA for the CDR3 is TGCGCCAGCAGCTTTTCAGGGCGCAGAAACAATGAGCAGTTCTTC.

V is TRBV5-4 and J is TRBJ2-1, with D unclear. Germline loops: CDR1 SGHNT, CDR2 YYREEE (reference sequence). Deletions cut 0 bases from V and 7 bases from J, with 8 bases between. The CDR3 extends over 13 amino acids. The CDR3 spells CASSLGVQNEQFF. DNA of the CDR3: TGTGCCAGCAGCTTGGGGGTCCAGAATGAGCAGTTCTTC.

This clone was detected a few times. The chain employs TRBV4-2 and TRBJ2-3; TRBD2 aligns across 13 bases. Germline V gene lookup returns CDR1 LGHNA and CDR2 YNFKEQ. This CDR3 spans 17 amino acids. Trimming took 3 bases from V and 0 from J; bases not matched to a gene: 3. The DNA for the CDR3 is TGTGCCAGCAGCCAGAGGACTAGCGGGAGTAGCACAGATACGCAGTATTTT. Amino acid sequence: CASSQRTSGSSTDTQYF.

J is TRBJ2-5 and V is TRBV28, with 8 nucleotides matching TRBD1. The J call may be mistaken, given a closer DNA end match to TRBJ2-7. The CDR3 is 17 residues long. Germline CDR1 reads MDHEN; CDR2 reads SYDVKM. As DNA, the CDR3 is TGTGCCAGCAGTTTAAGACTAAGGGGCAGGGGGCGGCACGAGCAGTACTTC. Translated: CASSLRLRGRGRHEQYF.

The chain employs TRBV7-2 and TRBJ2-7; TRBD2 matches 10 bases. Trimming removed 3 bases from V and 0 bases from J; junction bases left unmatched: 5. The germline gives CDR1 SGHTA, CDR2 FQGNSA. The CDR3 length is 16 residues. CDR3 residues: CASSFGPSGSSYEQYF. CDR3 DNA: TGTGCCAGCAGCTTCGGACCTAGCGGGAGCTCCTACGAGCAGTACTTC. Full variable domain (outside the CDR3, taken from reference TRBV7-2 and TRBJ2-7): GAGVSQSPSNKVTEKGKDVELRCDPISGHTALYWYRQSLGQGLEFLIYFQGNSAPDKSGLPSDRFSAERTGGSVSTLTIQRTQQEDSAVYLCASSFGPSGSSYEQYFGPGTRLTVT.

The V and J genes are TRBV28 and TRBJ2-7, with a possible D match to TRBD2 (6 bases). V lost 5 bases, J lost 1 base, and 15 bases lay in between. The germline V gene encodes CDR1 MDHEN and CDR2 SYDVKM. The CDR3 sequence is 15 residues long. CDR3 DNA sequence: TGTGCCAGCAGTGAGCCCAGCGGGCGATCCTACGAGCAGTACTTC. This sequence encodes CASSEPSGRSYEQYF.

This clone was detected a few times. DNA for the CDR3: TGTGCCACCAGCAGAGATGGGCAGGGGGCCTTAAACATTCAGTACTTC. It codes for CATSRDGQGALNIQYF. The chain recombines TRBV15 with TRBJ2-4; 8 bases fit TRBD1. J gave up 6 bases and V 0 bases, and 7 bases lay outside the gene matches. Germline V CDR1 and CDR2: LNHNV, YYDKDF (reference sequence). The length of the CDR3 is 16 residues.

The rearrangement joins TRBV18 to TRBJ2-7, with a possible D match to TRBD2 (7 bases). The germline V and J ends were trimmed by 3 bases and 4 bases, with 16 bases remaining between them. The CDR3 is made up of 15 amino acids. Looked up from germline, CDR1 is KGHSH and CDR2 is LQKENI. The CDR3, as DNA: TGTGCCAGCTCACCCTCGAGGGGGGGTGCGTACGAGCAGTACTTC. Its translation: CASSPSRGGAYEQYF.

This clone appeared once. The chain joins TRBV6-6 to TRBJ1-4; D uncertain. Trimming removed 8 bases at V and 0 bases at J, with 16 bases between. The CDR3 extends over 16 amino acids. CDR1 is MNHNY, CDR2 SVGAGI, per germline (reference sequence). In DNA, the CDR3 is TGTGCCAGCTACAAATTTGAGGCCCCAACTAATGAAAAACTGTTTTTT. Translation gives CASYKFEAPTNEKLFF.

The rearrangement links TRBV5-1 to TRBJ1-1; D gene unclear. Trimming shortened V by 3 bases and J by 4 bases, and 16 bases separated the two germline ends. The CDR3 has 15 amino acids. Per germline, CDR1 SGHRS and CDR2 YFSETQ. For the CDR3, the DNA is TGCGCCAGCAGCTCAAGAAAACGAGAGAGCACTGAAGCTTTCTTT. Amino acids: CASSSRKRESTEAFF.

The chain uses TRBV7-2 and TRBJ2-1, with TRBD2 as a possible D gene (8 bases). Trimming pared 5 bases from V and 6 bases from J, leaving 29 bases between. The germline V gene encodes CDR1 SGHTA and CDR2 FQGNSA. The CDR3 totals 19 residues. CDR3 nucleotide sequence: TGTGCCAGCAGCCCCAGGGGGGGGGCCACTAGCGGTTGGGGCAATGAGCAGTTCTTC. Amino acid sequence: CASSPRGGATSGWGNEQFF.

This clone was counted a few times. The genes are TRBV4-3 and TRBJ1-4; tentative D call: TRBD1 (5 bases). Germline values: CDR1 LGHNA, CDR2 YSLEER. V was pared by 1 base and J by 7 bases, with 13 bases between. The CDR3 is 15 residues long. For the CDR3, the DNA is TGCGCCAGCAGCCAAGGTGACGGGGCCCGTGAAAAACTGTTTTTT. Translated: CASSQGDGAREKLFF.

This clone was recorded a few times. The J gene is TRBJ2-1, the V gene TRBV7-2, with D tentatively TRBD1 or TRBD2 (7 bases each). Germline loops: CDR1 SGHTA, CDR2 FQGNSA. Trimming shortened V by 2 bases and J by 15 bases, and 23 bases separated the two germline ends. CDR3 length: 15 residues. The CDR3 DNA follows: TGTGCCAGCAGCTTAAAGCGGGACAGCTTCAGCGGCAGGTTCTTC. It yields the protein CASSLKRDSFSGRFF. Full variable domain (rest looked up from reference TRBV7-2 and TRBJ2-1): GAGVSQSPSNKVTEKGKDVELRCDPISGHTALYWYRQSLGQGLEFLIYFQGNSAPDKSGLPSDRFSAERTGGSVSTLTIQRTQQEDSAVYLCASSLKRDSFSGRFFGPGTRLTVL.

V is TRBV5-6 and J is TRBJ2-7, with 7 bases aligning to TRBD2. The germline V gene has CDR1 SGHDT and CDR2 YYEEEE. This CDR3 has 15 residues. V gave up 4 bases and J gave up 7 bases; unmatched junction bases: 14. The CDR3 DNA is TGTGCCAGCAGCCGTTTGGCACTAGCGTTTTGGGAGCAGTACTTC. Its translation is CASSRLALAFWEQYF.

CDR3 in amino acids: CASSLIGQGGANVLTF. CDR3 bases: TGTGCCAGCAGCTTAATTGGACAGGGTGGGGCCAACGTCCTGACTTTC. V is TRBV7-3 and J is TRBJ2-6; 8 positions match TRBD1. Losses at the gene ends were 1 base for V and 3 bases for J; bases not matched to a gene: 2. The germline V gene has CDR1 SGHTA and CDR2 FQGTGA. CDR3 size: 16 residues.

This chain connects TRBV25-1 to TRBJ2-5; a weak D match, TRBD2 (6 bases). Trimming left V 6 bases short and J 5 bases short, with 19 bases between. Germline CDR1 is MGHDK and CDR2 is SYGVNS. CDR3 length equals 15 residues. CDR3 in DNA: TGTGCCAGCAGCAAAGACCGGGACTCCAAGGAGACCCAGTACTTC. Translation: CASSKDRDSKETQYF. The variable domain in full, with the rest retrieved from reference TRBV25-1 and TRBJ2-5, is EADIYQTPRYLVIGTGKKITLECSQTMGHDKMYWYQQDPGMELHLIHYSYGVNSTEKGDLSSESTVSRIRTEHFPLTLESARPSHTSQYLCASSKDRDSKETQYFGPGTRLLVL.

A few counts support this clone. This chain uses TRBV21-1 with TRBJ2-7; the table's TRBD2 call for D was not verified on the DNA. TRBV21-1 corresponds to a pseudogene. This CDR3 has 15 residues. The chain's CDR3 is CAGTESSGLAYEQYF. The CDR3 coding sequence is TGTGCCGGCACCGAATCGTCCGGACTAGCCTACGAGCAGTACTTC.